The 29 T cell receptor beta chains reported below all come from one sample, sequenced in a study of Graves' ophthalmopathy and Graves' hyperthyroidism. CDR3 regions of TCR beta were amplified from RNA transcripts. Amplification began with first-round RT-PCR using HTBI primers, then second-round multiplex PCR was performed. TCRdb analysed the multiplex PCR reads with MiXCR anew, one entry per CDR3 protein. The data show 350,000 to 400,000 distinct CDR3 sequences, with approximately 15% seen just once and roughly 7% held by the top ten. The sample consisted of peripheral blood. These receptors were collected from a woman under 30 with stable Graves' hyperthyroidism.

This clonotype was found many times. The chain has TRBV7-2 and TRBJ1-1; TRBD1 might be the D (5 bases). The CDR3 loop spans 18 amino acids. Trimming pared 2 bases from V and 1 base from J, leaving 20 bases between. Germline CDR1 SGHTA, CDR2 FQGNSA. The CDR3 spells CASSLHKIFVDRNTEAFF. The CDR3 DNA is TGTGCCAGCAGCTTACACAAGATTTTCGTCGACAGGAACACTGAAGCTTTCTTT.

This clonotype was seen many times. This chain's CDR3 is CASSELKGGSRGGTGELFF. The CDR3 DNA sequence: TGTGCCAGCAGTGAATTGAAAGGGGGTTCTCGAGGAGGCACCGGGGAGCTGTTTTTT. The chain uses TRBV25-1 and TRBJ2-2; possibly TRBD1 for D (6 bases). The germline gives CDR1 MGHDK, CDR2 SYGVNS. The length of the CDR3 is 19 residues. Trimming cost V 1 base and J 4 bases, with 22 bases left between them.

To note about this clonotype: The junction departs from the called germline gene at one end, perhaps through a read error. The V and J genes are TRBV20-1 and TRBJ2-2; 7 nucleotides align to TRBD2. The germline V gene encodes CDR1 DFQATT and CDR2 SNEGSKA (reference sequence). This CDR3 region has 13 residues. The DNA for the CDR3 is TGCAGTGCTACCTTCGGGAGGACCGGGGGGCTGTTTTTT. Translated: CSATFGRTGGLFF.

This clonotype has a count of ten or more. The chain is built from TRBV19 and TRBJ1-2; TRBD1 agrees at 8 bases. Losses at the gene ends were 6 bases for V and 8 bases for J; bases not matched to a gene: 14. The CDR3 runs to 15 residues. CDR1 and CDR2 from the germline V gene are LNHDA and SQIVND (reference sequence). The CDR3 is CASSPWQGALAGYTF. The CDR3 DNA is TGTGCCAGTAGCCCCTGGCAGGGGGCCCTAGCCGGCTACACCTTC.

At least ten counts were recorded for this clonotype. This sequence joins TRBV4-1 and TRBJ1-1; D possibly corresponds to TRBD1 (5 bases). Germline V gives CDR1 MGHRA, CDR2 YSYEKL. Deletions cut 1 base from V and 4 bases from J, with 13 bases between. The CDR3 contains 15 residues. CDR3 protein: CASSQAPGGFTEAFF. CDR3 DNA sequence: TGCGCCAGCAGCCAAGCCCCCGGGGGGTTCACTGAAGCTTTCTTT.

Many counts were recorded for this clonotype. The chain links TRBV28 to TRBJ2-7; maybe TRBD2 (6 bases). The length of the CDR3 is 13 residues. From germline, CDR1 is MDHEN and CDR2 SYDVKM. V dropped 5 bases and J dropped 2 bases, with 10 bases sitting between them. The CDR3 is CASSRAGPYEQYF. CDR3 coding DNA: TGTGCCAGCAGTCGGGCGGGGCCCTACGAGCAGTACTTC.

The J gene is TRBJ1-2, the V gene TRBV7-2; D ambiguous. This CDR3 spans 11 amino acids. Germline V gene sequence: CDR1 SGHTA, CDR2 FQGNSA. The DNA for the CDR3 is TGTGCTCCGAAGGCTAACTATGGCTACACCTTC. Its protein is CAPKANYGYTF.

There are many counts of this clonotype. The CDR3, as DNA: TGTGCCAGCAGTTTGTCCAGGAATCAGCCCCAGCATTTT. Translated, it gives CASSLSRNQPQHF. The gene calls are TRBV12-3 or TRBV12-4 and TRBJ1-5; D gene unclear. V dropped 3 bases and J dropped 4 bases, with 7 bases sitting between them. This CDR3 region has 13 residues.

This clonotype was recorded many times. The rearrangement links TRBV20-1 to TRBJ2-7; 11 positions agree with TRBD1. CDR1 and CDR2 from the germline V gene are DFQATT and SNEGSKA (reference sequence). The CDR3 consists of 16 residues. J lost 2 bases, V lost 2 bases, and 8 bases had no gene match. The chain's CDR3 is CSARPTDRGPTYEQYF. In DNA, the CDR3 is TGCAGTGCTAGACCCACGGACAGGGGGCCTACCTACGAGCAGTACTTC.

This clonotype was seen many times. V usage is TRBV12-3 or TRBV12-4 and J usage is TRBJ2-7, with unresolved D. The CDR3 loop spans 14 amino acids. Trimming left V 5 bases short and J 7 bases short, with 18 bases between. Here the CDR3 reads CASSALSRVEEQYF. Written as DNA, the CDR3 is TGTGCCAGCAGTGCCCTAAGCCGGGTGGAGGAGCAGTACTTC.

The CDR3 region has the DNA TGTGCCAGCAGCCTGGGGACTAGGAGGGAAGAGACCCAGTACTTC. As protein: CASSLGTRREETQYF. The genes are TRBV7-6 and TRBJ2-5; 8 nucleotides agree with TRBD2. Per the germline V gene, CDR1 is SGHVS and CDR2 is FNYEAQ. The CDR3 contains 15 residues. V lost 5 bases to trimming and J lost 3 bases; unmatched junction nucleotides: 8. Together with reference TRBV7-6 and TRBJ2-5, the CDR3 gives the full variable domain: GAGVSQSPRYKVTKRGQDVALRCDPISGHVSLYWYRQALGQGPEFLTYFNYEAQQDKSGLPNDRFSAERPEGSISTLTIQRTEQRDSAMYRCASSLGTRREETQYFGPGTRLLVL.

Points on this clonotype: This may be a read error, as it is one base from a much larger clone. The J gene is TRBJ1-5, the V gene TRBV6-2 or TRBV6-3; no firm D call. The CDR3 has 13 amino acids. Germline V gene lookup returns CDR1 MNHEY and CDR2 SVGEGT. CDR3 sequence (DNA): TGTGCCAGCAGTTCGTGGGAACTCCAGCCCCAGCTTTTT. Translated, it gives CASSSWELQPQLF.

This clonotype was detected many times. V is TRBV6-2 or TRBV6-3 and J is TRBJ1-1; D is unresolved. Trimming took off 8 bases at V and 0 bases at J, with 13 bases between the two ends. CDR3 size: 14 residues. CDR1 is MNHEY, CDR2 SVGEGT, per germline. CDR3 amino acids: CASCPGSLNTEAFF. In DNA, the CDR3 is TGTGCCAGCTGCCCCGGCAGCCTGAACACTGAAGCTTTCTTT.

This clonotype occurred a few times. The V gene is TRBV9, the J gene TRBJ1-2; D is ambiguous. Germline V lookup: CDR1 SGDLS, CDR2 YYNGEE. The CDR3 spans 12 residues. V was shortened by 3 bases and J by 8 bases, with 11 bases between the two germline ends. CDR3 nucleotides: TGTGCCAGCAGCGCCCCCTTTTCCGGCTACACCTTC. It translates to CASSAPFSGYTF.

This clonotype occurred many times. The rearrangement uses TRBV6-1 and TRBJ2-7, with 7 bases identical to TRBD1. CDR1 MNHNS and CDR2 SASEGT come from the germline V gene. CDR3 size: 13 residues. Losses at the gene ends were 8 bases for V and 2 bases for J; bases not matched to a gene: 6. CDR3 DNA sequence: TGTGCCAGCTTAAGGGACAGAGCCTACGAGCAGTACTTC. Translation gives CASLRDRAYEQYF.

This clonotype was detected ten times or more. The rearrangement joins TRBV5-1 to TRBJ2-7, with 8 bases lining up with TRBD1. Per germline, CDR1 SGHRS and CDR2 YFSETQ. V gave up 4 bases and J gave up 2 bases; unmatched junction bases: 8. The CDR3 totals 15 residues. The CDR3 loop is CASSPLTGEAYEQYF. CDR3 in DNA: TGCGCCAGCAGCCCCTTGACAGGGGAAGCCTACGAGCAGTACTTC.

This clonotype was recorded a few times. The rearrangement uses TRBV7-8 and TRBJ2-4; TRBD2 matches 9 bases. CDR1 and CDR2 (germline): SGHVS, FQNEAQ. This CDR3 is 18 amino acids long. The junction had 12 bases not matched to a gene; V was cut back by 5 bases and J by 1 base. The CDR3 loop is CASSPGWRGGLAKNIQYF. CDR3 DNA: TGTGCCAGCAGCCCGGGCTGGCGGGGGGGTTTGGCCAAAAACATTCAGTACTTC.

This clonotype appeared many times. In nucleotides, the CDR3 is TGTGCCAGCAGTGGCGACAACCTGGGCACTTTGGGCTACACCTTC. Translation: CASSGDNLGTLGYTF. V gene TRBV2 combines with J gene TRBJ1-2; no clear D gene. Germline V gene sequence: CDR1 SNHLY, CDR2 FYNNEI. The CDR3 totals 15 residues. V lost 4 bases to trimming and J lost 8 bases, with 20 bases between them.

The CDR3 region is CASSLANGGLGRETQYF. The DNA for the CDR3 is TGTGCCAGCAGCTTAGCCAACGGGGGGCTGGGAAGAGAGACCCAGTACTTC. The chain recombines TRBV7-8 with TRBJ2-5, with D maybe TRBD2 (7 bases). This CDR3 comprises 17 residues. V lost 0 bases, J lost 4 bases, and 18 bases lay in between. The germline gives CDR1 SGHVS, CDR2 FQNEAQ.

The gene calls are TRBV5-1 and TRBJ2-5; D remains unclear. Per germline, CDR1 SGHRS and CDR2 YFSETQ. The V and J ends lost 7 bases and 4 bases respectively, with 26 bases between them. The CDR3 has 17 amino acids. This CDR3 reads CASRPSRVLISRETQYF. CDR3 nucleotides: TGCGCCAGCCGCCCCTCAAGGGTCCTCATATCTCGAGAGACCCAGTACTTC.

This clonotype was recorded at least ten times. The chain employs TRBV7-8 and TRBJ1-1; no clear D. Germline V gene data show CDR1 as SGHVS and CDR2 as FQNEAQ. V lost 2 bases, J lost 4 bases, and 11 bases lay in between. There are 14 residues in the CDR3. CDR3: CASSLRWVGTEAFF. CDR3 in DNA: TGTGCCAGCAGCTTACGGTGGGTGGGCACTGAAGCTTTCTTT.

The chain is built from TRBV3-1 and TRBJ2-5; possible D gene TRBD2, 6 bases. This CDR3 has 15 amino acids. Germline V CDR1 and CDR2: LGHDT, YNNKEL (reference sequence). Trimming pared 1 base from V and 7 bases from J, leaving 16 bases between. The DNA for the CDR3 is TGTGCCAGCAGCCAAGTTGGGGGGACCCACGGGACCCAGTACTTC. It encodes CASSQVGGTHGTQYF.

This clonotype was counted ten times or more. The chain recombines TRBV19 with TRBJ1-5; TRBD1 is a possible D gene (5 bases). V dropped 3 bases and J dropped 3 bases, with 12 bases sitting between them. The germline CDR1 and CDR2 sequences are LNHDA and SQIVND (reference sequence). The CDR3 is made up of 15 amino acids. This CDR3 reads CASSITWGSNQPQHF. The CDR3, as DNA: TGTGCCAGTAGTATCACTTGGGGGTCCAATCAGCCCCAGCATTTT.

This clonotype occurred many times. The chain carries TRBV12-3 or TRBV12-4 and TRBJ1-2; maybe TRBD1 (6 bases). V dropped 5 bases and J dropped 2 bases, with 12 bases sitting between them. The CDR3 extends over 14 amino acids. The CDR3 region is CASSGHGGNYGYTF. The DNA of the CDR3 is TGTGCCAGCAGTGGGCACGGGGGCAACTATGGCTACACCTTC.

This clonotype came up a few times. V usage is TRBV6-1 and J usage is TRBJ2-2; no clear D gene. CDR1 and CDR2 (germline): MNHNS, SASEGT. V was clipped by 5 bases and J by 8 bases, with 18 bases between them. There are 15 residues in the CDR3. The DNA of the CDR3 is TGTGCCAGCAGTACCCCATCCGACGTGGTTGGGGAGCTGTTTTTT. Its protein is CASSTPSDVVGELFF.

This clonotype was picked up many times. V and J are TRBV4-1 and TRBJ2-5; 7 bases match TRBD1. V was pared by 1 base and J by 9 bases, with 11 bases of the junction left unmatched. The V gene's germline CDR1 is MGHRA and CDR2 YSYEKL. This CDR3 is built from 15 residues. CDR3: CASSQGTGVLQAQYF. Here the CDR3 DNA reads TGCGCCAGCAGCCAAGGGACAGGCGTACTGCAGGCCCAGTACTTC.

There are many counts of this clonotype. The chain employs TRBV28 and TRBJ2-7; TRBD2 aligns across 7 bases. The CDR3 is 15 residues long. CDR1 and CDR2 (germline): MDHEN, SYDVKM. Trimming removed 7 bases from V and 0 bases from J; junction bases left unmatched: 9. The CDR3 region has the DNA TGTGCCAGCACCCGGGGAGGGGATAGCTCCTACGAGCAGTACTTC. This sequence encodes CASTRGGDSSYEQYF.

This clonotype appeared many times. V usage is TRBV7-2 and J usage is TRBJ2-7; D tentatively reads TRBD1 or TRBD2 (5 bases each). Germline V lookup: CDR1 SGHTA, CDR2 FQGNSA. Trimming left V 2 bases short and J 2 bases short, with 13 bases between. CDR3 length equals 15 residues. This CDR3 is CASSLTGTLPYEQYF. The CDR3 DNA follows: TGTGCCAGCAGCTTAACGGGGACCTTACCCTACGAGCAGTACTTC.

Many counts were recorded for this clonotype. This chain uses TRBV7-2 with TRBJ1-6; D uncertain. Deletions cut 3 bases from V and 7 bases from J, with 4 bases between. The CDR3 runs to 12 residues. Germline loops: CDR1 SGHTA, CDR2 FQGNSA. In DNA form, the CDR3 reads TGTGCCAGCAGCTTCAGGAATTCACCCCTCCACTTT. Its translation is CASSFRNSPLHF.